What follows are 22 T cell receptor beta chains derived from one specimen sequenced in a study of glioma-infiltrating T cells (dated by TCRdb to 2016 to 2017). Sequencer: Illumina MiSeq. The iRepertoire nested amplicon-rescue multiplex PCR (arm-PCR) platform was used to amplify TCR alpha and beta CDR3 regions from RNA. In-frame beta chains were kept once TCRdb had trimmed the public reads at Q25 with fastp and called clones with MiXCR. A single entry per CDR3 protein holds the most common genes and DNA from its merged rows. Here the sample has about 140,000 distinct CDR3 sequences; approximately 39% occur a single time. Roughly 20% of the sample is held by the ten biggest clonotypes. Sequencing was done on a sample of glioma tissue, nonneoplastic brain tissue, or PBMCs (not recorded which). These receptors were taken from a human donor with low-grade glioma or glioblastoma, undergoing nonglioma brain surgery, or in good health (not recorded which).

V is TRBV6-6 and J is TRBJ1-2, with 11 bases fitting TRBD1. Trimming cost V 2 bases and J 8 bases; bases outside gene matches: 7. The germline V gene encodes CDR1 MNHNY and CDR2 SVGAGI (reference sequence). The CDR3 consists of 15 residues. DNA for the CDR3: TGTGCCAGCAGTTACGAAGGACAGGGGGCAGAAGGCTACACCTTC. It codes for CASSYEGQGAEGYTF.

This clonotype was picked up a small number of times. This chain joins TRBV6-6 and TRBJ2-7; no clear D gene. The V gene's germline CDR1 is MNHNY and CDR2 SVGAGI (reference sequence). This CDR3 is 15 amino acids long. V was cut by 2 bases and J by 0 bases, with 11 bases left in between. CDR3 sequence reads: CASSYGQYSSYEQYF. The CDR3, as DNA: TGTGCCAGCAGTTACGGGCAGTATAGCTCCTACGAGCAGTACTTC.

A remark on this clonotype: At one end, the junction sequence differs from germline, possibly due to a read error. The chain combines TRBV6-5 with TRBJ2-5, with a possible D match to TRBD1 (5 bases). The CDR3 is made up of 13 amino acids. Germline-derived CDR1 and CDR2 are MNHEY and SVGAGI. This CDR3 reads CASSSGMGETQYF. The DNA for the CDR3 is TGCGCCAGCAGTTCAGGGATGGGGGAGACCCAGTACTTC.

The sample holds a few counts of this clonotype. The rearrangement links TRBV20-1 to TRBJ1-1, with 8 bases aligning to TRBD1. The V segment lost 6 bases and the J segment 0 bases; nucleotides outside the gene matches: 9. This CDR3 is 15 amino acids long. Germline CDR1 reads DFQATT; CDR2 reads SNEGSKA (reference sequence). As DNA, the CDR3 is TGCAGTGCACTAGACAGGGGAGGAATGAACACTGAAGCTTTCTTT. It yields the protein CSALDRGGMNTEAFF.

This clonotype was recorded only once. The rearrangement links TRBV27 to TRBJ2-5; a weak D match, TRBD2 (6 bases). The CDR3 consists of 17 residues. Germline CDR1 and CDR2: MNHEY and SMNVEV (reference sequence). V dropped 4 bases and J dropped 7 bases, with 25 bases sitting between them. The CDR3 DNA reads as TGTGCCAGCAGTTGCGGGACTCTCCTAAAACTGTACGGGACCCAGTACTTC. As protein: CASSCGTLLKLYGTQYF.

This clonotype occurred a few times. The genes are TRBV2 and TRBJ1-6; TRBD1 matches 9 bases. V shed 4 bases, J shed 9 bases, and the junction held 4 bases outside the gene matches. The length of the CDR3 is 14 residues. Germline V CDR1 and CDR2: SNHLY, FYNNEI. CDR3 in amino acids: CASSGGQGSSPLHF. Here the CDR3 DNA reads TGTGCCAGCAGTGGCGGACAGGGGTCTTCACCCCTCCACTTT.

This clonotype came up once. No conserved phenylalanine or tryptophan ends this CDR3, so it is likely a read error. The CDR3 spells CASSLLLGSSYNEQFL. The CDR3 DNA follows: TGCGCCAGCAGCTTGTTACTAGGTAGCTCCTACAATGAGCAGTTCCTC. The chain joins TRBV5-1 to TRBJ2-1; possible D gene TRBD2, 5 bases. Between the trimmed V and J ends, which lost 1 base and 0 bases, there was a span of 11 bases. This CDR3 has 16 residues. From germline, CDR1 is SGHRS and CDR2 YFSETQ.

The table lists this clonotype with a few counts. The chain couples TRBV7-2 to TRBJ2-1, with no clear D. CDR3 length equals 14 residues. Trimming removed 5 bases at V and 0 bases at J, with 8 bases between. Germline V CDR1 and CDR2: SGHTA, FQGNSA. The CDR3 sequence is CASSRLGSYNEQFF. In DNA, the CDR3 is TGTGCCAGCAGCCGACTTGGCTCCTACAATGAGCAGTTCTTC.

The chain uses TRBV4-2 and TRBJ2-3, with 10 bases fitting TRBD2. The CDR3 runs 16 residues. Trimming removed 1 base from V and 1 base from J; junction bases left unmatched: 2. The germline gives CDR1 LGHNA, CDR2 YNFKEQ. As DNA, the CDR3 is TGTGCCAGCAGCCAAGCCCTAGCGGGGGGCACAGATACGCAGTATTTT. Translation: CASSQALAGGTDTQYF.

This clonotype has a handful of counts. CDR3 nucleotides: TGTGCCAGCAGTTTTGATTTAAATGGCTACACCTTC. It is translated as CASSFDLNGYTF. V usage is TRBV27 and J usage is TRBJ1-2; unclear D gene. From germline, CDR1 is MNHEY and CDR2 SMNVEV (reference sequence). V shed 3 bases and J shed 6 bases, with 8 bases lying between them. The CDR3 loop spans 12 amino acids.

There are many counts of this clonotype. The chain uses TRBV20-1 and TRBJ1-1, with 8 bases matching TRBD1. CDR1 and CDR2 (germline): DFQATT, SNEGSKA (reference sequence). The J segment lost 2 bases and the V segment lost 3 bases, leaving 5 bases of the junction unmatched. CDR3 length: 14 residues. CDR3 nucleotides: TGCAGTGCTAGTAGCAGGGGGCCCAACACTGAAGCTTTCTTT. Its translation: CSASSRGPNTEAFF.

The V and J genes are TRBV2 and TRBJ2-3, with D perhaps TRBD2 (5 bases). The CDR3 contains 15 residues. V was cut by 6 bases and J by 2 bases, with 15 bases left in between. The germline CDR1 and CDR2 sequences are SNHLY and FYNNEI. CDR3 sequence reads: CASSPDYGVTDTQYF. The CDR3 DNA reads as TGTGCCAGCAGCCCAGACTATGGTGTCACAGATACGCAGTATTTT.

This clonotype was seen only a few times. V and J are TRBV6-2 or TRBV6-3 and TRBJ2-1, with D perhaps TRBD1 (5 bases). Germline assignment: CDR1 MNHEY and CDR2 SVGEGT. The CDR3 has 15 residues. Trimming pared 1 base from V and 6 bases from J, leaving 13 bases between. CDR3: CASSYYDSPRNEQFF. The CDR3 bases are TGTGCCAGCAGTTACTATGACAGCCCACGCAATGAGCAGTTCTTC.

This sequence joins TRBV20-1 and TRBJ2-7; 11 nucleotides line up with TRBD2. This CDR3 spans 14 amino acids. Losses at the gene ends were 5 bases for V and 4 bases for J; bases not matched to a gene: 7. Germline V gene lookup returns CDR1 DFQATT and CDR2 SNEGSKA (reference sequence). The CDR3 loop reads CSAASGGFSYEQYF. CDR3 DNA sequence: TGCAGTGCTGCTAGCGGGGGGTTCTCATACGAGCAGTACTTC.

This clonotype has a handful of counts. The J gene is TRBJ1-3, the V gene TRBV10-3; possibly TRBD1 for D (6 bases). V lost 3 bases and J lost 0, with 15 bases in between. This CDR3 comprises 17 residues. Looked up from germline, CDR1 is ENHRY and CDR2 is SYGVKD. In DNA, the CDR3 is TGTGCCATCAGTGAACGGGGGCAGGCCAACTCTGGAAACACCATATATTTT. Protein product: CAISERGQANSGNTIYF.

Turning to this clonotype: A read error is possible here, since a much larger clone lies one base away. The chain uses TRBV7-2 and TRBJ1-2; D is perhaps TRBD1 (5 bases). Between the trimmed V and J ends, which lost 0 bases and 5 bases, there was a span of 13 bases. CDR1 is SGHTA and CDR2 is FQGNSA in the germline V gene. This CDR3 region has 15 residues. CDR3: CASSLAGGKEYGYTF. The CDR3 region has the DNA TGTGCCAGCAGCTTAGCGGGGGGGAAAGAGTATGGCTACACCTTC. The full variable domain, in which reference TRBV7-2 and TRBJ1-2 provide the parts outside the CDR3, is GAGVSQSPSNKVTEKGKDVELRCDPISGHTALYWYRQSLGQGLEFLIYFQGNSAPDKSGLPSDRFSAERTGGSVSTLTIQRTQQEDSAVYLCASSLAGGKEYGYTFGSGTRLTVV.

This clonotype was observed at least ten times. The gene calls are TRBV7-2 and TRBJ2-3; D is uncertain. V dropped 0 bases and J dropped 2 bases, with 3 bases sitting between them. This CDR3 spans 13 amino acids. Looked up from germline, CDR1 is SGHTA and CDR2 is FQGNSA. The CDR3: CASSLAYTDTQYF. The CDR3 DNA reads as TGTGCCAGCAGCTTAGCCTACACAGATACGCAGTATTTT.

This clonotype was counted a single time. The V and J genes are TRBV7-2 and TRBJ2-1; 8 bases line up with TRBD2. This CDR3 comprises 14 residues. Germline V gene sequence: CDR1 SGHTA, CDR2 FQGNSA. V gave up 10 bases and J gave up 6 bases; unmatched junction bases: 11. CDR3 residues: CATQPGGLVNEQFF. The CDR3 DNA reads TGTGCCACCCAGCCGGGGGGGTTGGTCAATGAGCAGTTCTTC.

The chain employs TRBV7-2 and TRBJ1-5; D is unresolved. Germline CDR1 reads SGHTA; CDR2 reads FQGNSA. The CDR3 runs to 13 residues. V shed 5 bases and J shed 7 bases, with 12 bases lying between them. The CDR3 sequence is CASSPGQQQPQHF. In DNA form, the CDR3 reads TGTGCCAGCAGCCCCGGGCAGCAGCAGCCCCAGCATTTT.

The V and J genes are TRBV7-6 and TRBJ2-3; D is perhaps TRBD2 (6 bases). V gave up 3 bases and J gave up 4 bases, with 14 bases separating them. CDR1 is SGHVS and CDR2 is FNYEAQ in the germline V gene. The CDR3 is 15 residues long. For the CDR3, the DNA is TGTGCCAGCAGCTTTGGCGGAGGGGCCGCAGATACGCAGTATTTT. Residues: CASSFGGGAADTQYF.

Comment on this clonotype: This sequence may be a read error, since a much larger clone differs from it by one base. The V and J genes are TRBV2 and TRBJ1-1, with 8 bases aligning to TRBD1. J was trimmed by 3 bases and V by 10 bases; bases with no gene match: 7. CDR3 size: 13 residues. Germline CDR1 reads SNHLY; CDR2 reads FYNNEI. CDR3 nucleotide sequence: TGTGCCACCCGGGGACAGGCGGACACTGAAGCTTTCTTT. It codes for CATRGQADTEAFF.

The chain has TRBV27 and TRBJ2-3, with 7 bases matching TRBD2. This CDR3 region has 14 residues. From germline, CDR1 is MNHEY and CDR2 SMNVEV (reference sequence). The V and J ends lost 6 bases and 0 bases, in that order; junction bases with no gene match: 3. This CDR3 is CASRPGLSTDTQYF. In DNA form, the CDR3 reads TGTGCCAGCAGGCCGGGACTAAGCACAGATACGCAGTATTTT.